The clone carrying this T cell receptor (beta chain) was detected ten times or more. This sample was included in a study of T cells in Graves' hyperthyroidism and ophthalmopathy. Researchers amplified the TCR beta CDR3 regions from RNA transcripts. The HTBI primer set drove a first-round RT-PCR of the TCR CDR3. Via MiXCR, TCRdb re-called the multiplex PCR reads, giving one row per CDR3 protein. Altogether roughly 650,000 distinct CDR3 sequences are present, 16% being singletons, with the ten largest covering around 3.5%. CDR1 is MNHNS and CDR2 is SASEGT in the germline V gene. The germline V and J ends were trimmed by 6 bases and 4 bases, with 11 bases remaining between them. The CDR3 extends over 13 amino acids.

The genes are TRBV6-1 and TRBJ2-3; D call uncertain. Sequenced sample: blood. The receptor was derived from a woman in her thirties or forties with Graves' ophthalmopathy. CDR3 bases: TGTGCCAGCAGGACTCGAGGCGCAGATACGCAGTATTTT. Its translation: CASRTRGADTQYF.